These T cell receptor beta chains were read from a single sample in a study of blood T cell repertoires in COVID-19. Method: immunoSEQ multiplex PCR; TCRdb's copy keeps in-frame clones and lacks some. The table lists about 110,000 clones, 70% to 85% of them singletons. Sequenced sample: peripheral blood. These receptors were collected from a woman of 80 years or more with active or convalescent COVID-19. The CDR3 runs from the conserved cysteine through the conserved F or W. A D gene is named only where the DNA matches it firmly.

CDR3,DNA,D,J,V
CASTVDGSSGNTIYF,TGTGCCAGCACCGTGGACGGGAGCTCTGGAAACACCATATATTTT,NA,TRBJ1-3,TRBV9
CASSPRLSGTTRSGNTIYF,TGTGCCAGCAGCCCGCGTTTATCCGGGACAACGCGCTCTGGAAACACCATATATTTT,NA,TRBJ1-3,TRBV14
CASSLTGQAGAFF,TGTGCCAGCAGCTTAACGGGACAGGCGGGAGCTTTCTTT,TRBD1,TRBJ1-1,TRBV7-3
CASSTTTVAKNIQYF,TGTGCCAGCAGCACCACGACAGTAGCCAAAAACATTCAGTACTTC,NA,TRBJ2-4,TRBV7-8
CASNRGILAQPQHF,TGTGCCAGCAACAGGGGGATTCTGGCTCAGCCCCAGCATTTT,TRBD1,TRBJ1-5,TRBV19
CASRPRGSSYEQYF,TGTGCCAGCAGGCCGCGGGGGAGCTCCTACGAGCAGTACTTC,TRBD2,TRBJ2-7,TRBV2
CASSSTRTSGRSGEQFF,TGTGCCAGCAGCTCGACCCGGACTAGCGGGAGGTCCGGTGAGCAGTTCTTC,TRBD2,TRBJ2-1,TRBV5-6
CASSFHPPRQGAGTF,TGTGCCAGCAGTTTCCACCCCCCTAGACAGGGAGCTGGGACCTTC,TRBD1,TRBJ1-2,TRBV28
CASSPYQGGTEAFF,TGTGCCAGCAGCCCCTACCAAGGGGGCACTGAAGCTTTCTTT,NA,TRBJ1-1,TRBV3-1/TRBV3-2
CASGIAGVKRTEQFF,TGTGCCAGCGGGATAGCGGGAGTAAAAAGAACTGAGCAGTTCTTC,TRBD2,TRBJ2-1,TRBV6-5
CASLGGRRNTGELFF,TGTGCCAGCCTAGGCGGGAGACGGAACACCGGGGAGCTGTTTTTT,TRBD2,TRBJ2-2,TRBV6-5